Listed here are 24 T cell receptor beta chains from one sample, sequenced in a study of shared clonotypes between healthy human individuals. Method: immunoSEQ multiplex PCR; TCRdb's copy keeps in-frame clones and lacks some. The sample records 2 million to 2.5 million clones, roughly 95% being singletons. Source material: naive CD4+ T cells sorted from blood. Subset meaning: CD45RA+ positively selected. The source of these receptors is a young man in good health.

This chain links TRBV4-1 with TRBJ1-2; D gene unclear. V shed 3 bases and J shed 4 bases, with 18 bases lying between them. Germline V gives CDR1 MGHRA, CDR2 YSYEKL. This CDR3 is 16 amino acids long. CDR3 residues: CASSHAESVPGYGYTF. For the CDR3, the DNA is TGCGCCAGCAGCCATGCTGAGTCGGTTCCTGGCTATGGCTACACCTTC.

The chain carries TRBV6-5 and TRBJ2-3; weak D call: TRBD1 (6 bases). The V end lost 8 bases, the J end lost 1 base, and 13 bases lay between the germline ends. Germline loops: CDR1 MNHEY, CDR2 SVGAGI. This CDR3 comprises 14 residues. The CDR3 region has the DNA TGTGCCAGCGGAAGGGGGTCCGGCACAGATACGCAGTATTTT. Its translation is CASGRGSGTDTQYF.

The V and J genes are TRBV7-9 and TRBJ1-2; TRBD1 matches 8 bases. CDR3 size: 14 residues. Trimming took 5 bases from V and 5 from J; bases not matched to a gene: 7. From germline, CDR1 is SEHNR and CDR2 FQNEAQ (reference sequence). The CDR3 loop reads CASSRTGNSYGYTF. The CDR3 DNA follows: TGTGCCAGCAGCAGGACAGGGAACTCGTATGGCTACACCTTC.

On this clone itself: Distinct nucleotide sequences in the sample also encode this CDR3. The chain recombines TRBV6-5 with TRBJ1-4, with D uncertain. V lost 6 bases, J lost 5 bases, and 13 bases lay in between. The CDR3 has 14 residues. Per the germline V gene, CDR1 is MNHEY and CDR2 is SVGAGI. CDR3 nucleotide sequence: TGTGCCAGCAGGCCGGGAGGTAGGAATGAAAAACTGTTTTTT. Its protein product is CASRPGGRNEKLFF.

The chain couples TRBV28 to TRBJ1-3; D gene unclear. V was pared by 5 bases and J by 6 bases, with 8 bases between. Germline assignment: CDR1 MDHEN and CDR2 SYDVKM. This CDR3 is 12 amino acids long. The CDR3 nucleotides are TGTGCCAGCAGTGAACAGAAAAACACCATATATTTT. This codes for CASSEQKNTIYF.

As concerns this clone: This specimen includes other DNA sequences encoding the same CDR3. The chain combines TRBV2 with TRBJ2-7, with D unresolved. Germline V CDR1 and CDR2: SNHLY, FYNNEI. The CDR3 has 10 amino acids. Trimming removed 6 bases at V and 5 bases at J, with 5 bases between. The CDR3 region is CASSRNEQYF. Here the CDR3 DNA reads TGTGCCAGCAGCAGAAACGAGCAGTACTTC. The variable domain in full, with the rest retrieved from reference TRBV2 and TRBJ2-7, is EPEVTQTPSHQVTQMGQEVILRCVPISNHLYFYWYRQILGQKVEFLVSFYNNEISEKSEIFDDQFSVERPDGSNFTLKIRSTKLEDSAMYFCASSRNEQYFGPGTRLTVT.

This chain connects TRBV7-9 to TRBJ1-1, with D hard to call. CDR3 length: 14 residues. The germline V gene has CDR1 SEHNR and CDR2 FQNEAQ (reference sequence). Trimming left V 2 bases short and J 1 base short, with 8 bases between. The CDR3 here is CASSLMQENTEAFF. The CDR3 nucleotides read TGTGCCAGCAGCTTAATGCAGGAGAACACTGAAGCTTTCTTT.

Turning to this clone: The identical CDR3 is also encoded by other nucleotide sequences in the sample. The chain couples TRBV7-2 to TRBJ2-2; D is uncertain. This CDR3 comprises 12 residues. Trimming took off 5 bases at V and 2 bases at J, with 3 bases between the two ends. Germline loops: CDR1 SGHTA, CDR2 FQGNSA. The CDR3 spells CASSRNTGELFF. The CDR3 DNA is TGTGCCAGCAGCAGAAACACCGGGGAGCTGTTTTTT.

The chain has TRBV11-2 and TRBJ2-3; D may be TRBD1 (6 bases). The V and J ends lost 2 bases and 4 bases respectively, with 19 bases between them. Germline assignment: CDR1 SGHAT and CDR2 FQNNGV. CDR3 length: 17 residues. The chain's CDR3 is CASSLSPGHSVPDTQYF. The CDR3, as DNA: TGTGCCAGCAGCTTATCCCCGGGACATTCCGTCCCAGATACGCAGTATTTT.

The chain links TRBV4-1 to TRBJ2-1; the D gene is possibly TRBD1 (5 bases). The CDR3 covers 18 residues. V lost 0 bases and J lost 1, with 16 bases in between. Germline CDR1 and CDR2: MGHRA and YSYEKL. CDR3 amino acids: CASSQDRGRVGSYNEQFF. Here the CDR3 DNA reads TGCGCCAGCAGCCAAGATAGAGGCAGGGTAGGTTCCTACAATGAGCAGTTCTTC.

J is TRBJ1-6 and V is TRBV6-1; 8 nucleotides match TRBD1. Germline trimming cut 3 bases from V and 10 bases from J; bases unmatched to any gene: 8. Germline CDR1 MNHNS, CDR2 SASEGT. The CDR3 is 15 residues long. CDR3 sequence: CASSDSTGVYSPLHF. CDR3 in DNA: TGTGCCAGCAGTGATTCGACAGGGGTTTACTCACCCCTCCACTTT.

The chain carries TRBV13 and TRBJ2-1, with D maybe TRBD2 (5 bases). The germline V and J ends were trimmed by 0 bases and 3 bases, with 15 bases remaining between them. CDR1 and CDR2 from the germline V gene are PRHDT and FYEKMQ (reference sequence). The CDR3 has 17 amino acids. This chain's CDR3 is CASSLGRRARNYNEQFF. The CDR3 DNA sequence: TGTGCCAGCAGCTTAGGCCGGCGGGCGAGAAACTACAATGAGCAGTTCTTC.

This sequence joins TRBV10-2 and TRBJ2-3; 11 bases map to TRBD1. The junction had 2 bases not matched to a gene; V was cut back by 6 bases and J by 3 bases. The V gene's germline CDR1 is WSHSY and CDR2 SAAADI. The CDR3 length is 14 residues. CDR3 region: CASSGQGATDTQYF. CDR3 DNA sequence: TGCGCCAGCAGCGGACAGGGGGCGACAGATACGCAGTATTTT.

Points on this clone: Other DNA sequences within the sample encode an identical CDR3. The chain links TRBV15 to TRBJ1-2; no firm D call. Germline V gives CDR1 LNHNV, CDR2 YYDKDF (reference sequence). CDR3 size: 12 residues. V was trimmed by 0 bases and J by 4 bases, leaving 3 bases between them. CDR3 residues: CATSRDGYGYTF. Here the CDR3 DNA reads TGTGCCACCAGCAGAGATGGCTATGGCTACACCTTC.

This chain links TRBV2 with TRBJ2-3; 11 nucleotides match TRBD1. CDR1 SNHLY and CDR2 FYNNEI come from the germline V gene. Germline trimming cut 5 bases from V and 2 bases from J; bases unmatched to any gene: 3. This CDR3 is 15 amino acids long. CDR3 sequence reads: CASSFGQGATDTQYF. The CDR3, as DNA: TGTGCCAGCAGTTTCGGACAGGGGGCCACAGATACGCAGTATTTT.

The gene calls are TRBV11-2 and TRBJ2-7, with 9 bases lining up with TRBD2. This CDR3 comprises 20 residues. Trimming at V came to 0 bases and at J to 2 bases, leaving 17 bases not matched to a gene. Germline values: CDR1 SGHAT, CDR2 FQNNGV. CDR3 DNA sequence: TGTGCCAGCAGCTTAGATGTAAAGGGCGGCGGGAGGGTCAGAGCCTACGAGCAGTACTTC. Its translation is CASSLDVKGGGRVRAYEQYF.

The CDR3 region has the DNA TGCGCCAGCAGCCCCAAGGGACTAGCGGGAGCGGCCTCCAATGAGCAGTTCTTC. This encodes CASSPKGLAGAASNEQFF. The rearrangement uses TRBV4-3 and TRBJ2-1; 14 bases map to TRBD2. This CDR3 spans 18 amino acids. V dropped 4 bases and J dropped 6; count of bases not matched to a gene: 11. CDR1 and CDR2 from the germline V gene are LGHNA and YSLEER.

The V call is TRBV7-9, the J call TRBJ2-7, with 7 bases lining up with TRBD1. CDR1 and CDR2 (germline): SEHNR, FQNEAQ (reference sequence). The ends lost 5 bases at V and 2 bases at J; junction bases unmatched: 9. The CDR3 is 15 residues long. The CDR3 loop is CASSPRQGEPYEQYF. CDR3 DNA: TGTGCCAGCAGCCCTAGGCAGGGGGAGCCCTACGAGCAGTACTTC.

The chain recombines TRBV15 with TRBJ1-5; D ambiguous. V dropped 3 bases and J dropped 0 bases, with 15 bases sitting between them. Germline values: CDR1 LNHNV, CDR2 YYDKDF (reference sequence). This CDR3 has 17 amino acids. CDR3 sequence: CATSSFRLGRSNQPQHF. DNA for the CDR3: TGTGCCACCAGCAGCTTCAGGCTAGGCCGTAGCAATCAGCCCCAGCATTTT. The full variable domain, with the rest looked up from reference TRBV15 and TRBJ1-5, is DAMVIQNPRYQVTQFGKPVTLSCSQTLNHNVMYWYQQKSSQAPKLLFHYYDKDFNNEADTPDNFQSRRPNTSFCFLDIRSPGLGDTAMYLCATSSFRLGRSNQPQHFGDGTRLSIL.

This clone occurred once. The CDR3 nucleotides read TGTGCCAGCAGCTTAGGGCGGGGCGGCTCCTACGAGCAGTACTTC. This codes for CASSLGRGGSYEQYF. The rearrangement links TRBV7-9 to TRBJ2-7, with a weak D call TRBD2 (6 bases). Germline V lookup: CDR1 SEHNR, CDR2 FQNEAQ (reference sequence). V was trimmed by 1 base and J by 0 bases, leaving 10 bases between them. The CDR3 totals 15 residues. Using reference TRBV7-9 and TRBJ2-7 for the parts outside the CDR3, the full variable domain is DTGVSQNPRHKITKRGQNVTFRCDPISEHNRLYWYRQTLGQGPEFLTYFQNEAQLEKSRLLSDRFSAERPKGSFSTLEIQRTEQGDSAMYLCASSLGRGGSYEQYFGPGTRLTVT.

The chain couples TRBV29-1 to TRBJ2-3; 8 positions match TRBD1. Germline V lookup: CDR1 SQVTM, CDR2 ANQGSEA. J gave up 4 bases and V 1 base, and 4 bases lay outside the gene matches. The CDR3 consists of 14 residues. The CDR3 protein is CSVEGGQGADTQYF. Here the CDR3 DNA reads TGCAGCGTTGAAGGAGGACAGGGCGCAGATACGCAGTATTTT.

This clone was picked up one time. This chain connects TRBV30 to TRBJ1-4; D is possibly TRBD1 (5 bases). V was cut by 1 base and J by 7 bases, with 19 bases left in between. The germline gives CDR1 GTSNPN, CDR2 SVGIG (reference sequence). This CDR3 contains 16 residues. CDR3 sequence: CAWSASVSRGGEKLFF. CDR3 sequence (DNA): TGTGCCTGGAGTGCCAGCGTTAGCCGGGGGGGTGAAAAACTGTTTTTT.

This clone occurred once. The chain uses TRBV19 and TRBJ1-2; 8 positions agree with TRBD1. Germline lookup yields CDR1 LNHDA and CDR2 SQIVND (reference sequence). There are 15 residues in the CDR3. After removal of 5 bases from V and 7 bases from J, the junction contained 12 bases not matched to a gene. In nucleotides, the CDR3 is TGTGCCAGTAGTCCGACGGACAGGGTGATTGGTGGCTACACCTTC. Translated: CASSPTDRVIGGYTF.

The chain is built from TRBV11-2 and TRBJ1-2; weak D call: TRBD1 (5 bases). Per the germline V gene, CDR1 is SGHAT and CDR2 is FQNNGV. Between the trimmed V and J ends, which lost 4 bases and 8 bases, there was a span of 17 bases. CDR3 length: 14 amino acids. CDR3 loop: CASSSPGVAGGYTF. The CDR3 nucleotides are TGTGCCAGCAGCTCCCCGGGGGTAGCGGGAGGCTACACCTTC.